Following are 4 T cell receptor beta chains from one sample sequenced in a study of OX40 agonist ivuxolimab in advanced cancers. Profiled with immunoSEQ multiplex PCR; TCRdb holds only in-frame clones, not every one. The sample has 56,000 or so clones, roughly four fifths seen once. Source: CD4+ or CD8+ T cells sorted from blood, taken in a trial of the OX40 agonist ivuxolimab. The receptor source for this set is an adult with an advanced solid tumor such as melanoma, head and neck, liver or kidney cancer.

This sequence joins TRBV5-1 and TRBJ1-5; 9 positions match TRBD1. This CDR3 contains 15 residues. Germline CDR1 and CDR2: SGHRS and YFSETQ. The trim removed 0 bases at V and 6 bases at J, leaving 4 bases unmatched. For the CDR3, the DNA is TGCGCCAGCAGCTTGGAGGGACAGGGTCCTCAGCCCCAGCATTTT. Its translation is CASSLEGQGPQPQHF.

The rearrangement links TRBV18 to TRBJ1-1; D is undetermined. The germline V gene encodes CDR1 KGHSH and CDR2 LQKENI. The CDR3 is 14 residues long. The V end was cut by 2 bases, the J end by 4 bases, with 11 bases between. CDR3 sequence (DNA): TGTGCCAGCTCACCATCGGCAGACGGCACTGAAGCTTTCTTT. Amino acids: CASSPSADGTEAFF.

The chain uses TRBV6-6 and TRBJ1-6, with 9 nucleotides matching TRBD1. The V segment lost 7 bases and the J segment 9 bases; nucleotides outside the gene matches: 10. The CDR3 is 15 residues long. Per the germline V gene, CDR1 is MNHNY and CDR2 is SVGAGI (reference sequence). This chain's CDR3 is CASIGTGLIGSPLHF. For the CDR3, the DNA is TGTGCCAGCATCGGGACAGGGTTAATAGGTTCACCCCTCCACTTT.

V gene TRBV28 combines with J gene TRBJ1-4; no definite D call. CDR1 is MDHEN, CDR2 SYDVKM, per germline. This CDR3 is 14 amino acids long. V was cut by 3 bases and J by 0 bases, with 5 bases left in between. The CDR3 here is CASSFQATNEKLFF. CDR3 in DNA: TGTGCCAGCAGTTTCCAAGCAACTAATGAAAAACTGTTTTTT.